This TCR beta chain was profiled in a study of T-cell memory formation after mild COVID-19. A word on this clonotype: What it recognizes is unknown.

Germline CDR1 reads MGHRA; CDR2 reads YSYEKL. CDR3 length equals 15 residues. Trimming at V came to 4 bases and at J to 6 bases, leaving 9 bases not matched to a gene. MiXCR, run by TCRdb on the 5' RACE reads, gives a single entry per CDR3 protein. This sample has 250,000 to 350,000 distinct CDR3 sequences, with 15% to 20% found just once. Overall study findings and caveats: CD4+ contracting clones lay mainly in CM and EM, CD8+ ones in EMRA.

This chain links TRBV4-1 with TRBJ2-4, with 7 bases that match TRBD2. The TCR was taken from a man aged 18 to 30 who had mild COVID-19 (a few samples of this study predate the infection). Cell type and time point are not known. The sample consisted of PBMCs or a T cell subset sorted from them (not recorded which). The CDR3 DNA is TGCGCCAGCAGCCCCTGGGCGCGGGGGATAAACATTCAGTACTTC. Protein: CASSPWARGINIQYF.